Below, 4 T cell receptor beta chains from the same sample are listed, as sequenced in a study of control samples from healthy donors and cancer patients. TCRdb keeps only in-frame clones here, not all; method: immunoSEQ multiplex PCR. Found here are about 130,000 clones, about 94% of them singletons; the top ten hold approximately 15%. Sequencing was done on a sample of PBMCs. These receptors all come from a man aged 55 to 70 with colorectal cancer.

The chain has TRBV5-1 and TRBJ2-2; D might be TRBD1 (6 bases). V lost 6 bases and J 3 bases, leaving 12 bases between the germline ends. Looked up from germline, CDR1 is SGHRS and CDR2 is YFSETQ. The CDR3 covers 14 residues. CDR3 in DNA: TGCGCCAGCAAGATCAAGGGGGACACCGGGGAGCTGTTTTTT. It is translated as CASKIKGDTGELFF.

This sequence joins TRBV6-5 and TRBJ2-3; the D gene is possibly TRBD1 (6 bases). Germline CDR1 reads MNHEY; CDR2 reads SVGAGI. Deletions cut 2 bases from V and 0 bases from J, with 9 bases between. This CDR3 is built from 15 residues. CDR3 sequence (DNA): TGTGCCAGCAGTTACGGGGGCTCTAGCACAGATACGCAGTATTTT. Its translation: CASSYGGSSTDTQYF.

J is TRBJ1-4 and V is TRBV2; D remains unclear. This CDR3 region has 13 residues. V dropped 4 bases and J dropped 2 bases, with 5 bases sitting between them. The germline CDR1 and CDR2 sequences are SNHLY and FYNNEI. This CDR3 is CASSVGTNEKLFF. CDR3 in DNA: TGTGCCAGCAGTGTTGGGACTAATGAAAAACTGTTTTTT.

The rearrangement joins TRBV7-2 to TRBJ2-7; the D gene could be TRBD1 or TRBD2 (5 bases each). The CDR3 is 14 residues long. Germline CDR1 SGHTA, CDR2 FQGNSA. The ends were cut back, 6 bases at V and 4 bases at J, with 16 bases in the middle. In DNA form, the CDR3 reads TGTGCCAGCAGAAGTCCGGGACCTATTTACGAGCAGTACTTC. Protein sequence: CASRSPGPIYEQYF.